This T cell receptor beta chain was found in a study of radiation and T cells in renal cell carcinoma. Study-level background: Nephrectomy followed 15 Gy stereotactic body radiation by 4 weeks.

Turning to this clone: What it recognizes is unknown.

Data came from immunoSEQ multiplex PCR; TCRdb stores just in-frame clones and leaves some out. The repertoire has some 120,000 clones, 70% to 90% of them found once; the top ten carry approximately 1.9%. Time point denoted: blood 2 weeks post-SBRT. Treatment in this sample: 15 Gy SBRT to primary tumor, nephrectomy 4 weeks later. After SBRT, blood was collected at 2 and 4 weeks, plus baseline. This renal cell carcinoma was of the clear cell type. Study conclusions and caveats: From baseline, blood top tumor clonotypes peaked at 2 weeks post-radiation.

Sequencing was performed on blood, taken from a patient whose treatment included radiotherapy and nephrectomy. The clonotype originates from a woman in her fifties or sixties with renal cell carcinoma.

CDR3: CASSWTGPGQETQYF. The CDR3, as DNA: TGCGCCAGCAGCTGGACAGGGCCGGGGCAAGAGACCCAGTACTTC. This chain uses TRBV5-1 with TRBJ2-5; 8 nucleotides align to TRBD1. The CDR3 consists of 15 residues. With V trimmed by 3 bases and J by 2 bases, 6 bases remained unmatched. Germline CDR1 and CDR2: SGHRS and YFSETQ.